Described below is a single TCR beta chain sequence and its context. This specimen belongs to a study of Graves' ophthalmopathy and Graves' hyperthyroidism. RNA transcripts yielded amplified TCR beta CDR3 regions. HTBI primers primed a first-round RT-PCR, and a second-round multiplex PCR followed. Using its own MiXCR run on the multiplex PCR reads, TCRdb lists one record per CDR3 protein. The data hold roughly 160,000 distinct CDR3 sequences, with less than 45% observed a single time. CDR1 and CDR2 (germline): DFQATT, SNEGSKA (reference sequence). The CDR3 has 13 residues. J lost 2 bases, V lost 6 bases, and 5 bases had no gene match.

The sample taken for sequencing was peripheral blood. The TCR was taken from a woman aged 35 to 49 with Graves' ophthalmopathy. The chain carries TRBV20-1 and TRBJ1-1; 8 bases fit TRBD1. Written as DNA, the CDR3 is TGCAGTGCGGGACAGGACTTTAACACTGAAGCTTTCTTT. It encodes CSAGQDFNTEAFF.